This T cell receptor beta chain was identified during a study of graft-versus-host responses after intestinal transplantation. Study-wide context: Induction using anti-thymocyte globulin, followed by tacrolimus and steroids for approximately three years, was given to all recipients.

CDR1 is LNHDA, CDR2 SQIVND, per germline (reference sequence). This CDR3 is built from 18 residues. The V gene end was trimmed by 0 bases and the J gene end by 8 bases; junction bases not matched to a gene: 15. Clones were sequenced by immunoSEQ multiplex PCR, and TCRdb holds only the in-frame ones, with some missing. Of roughly 30,000 clones in the sample, roughly 80% were seen once. Findings of the study overall: The highest levels of circulating GvH clones went along with early declines in HvG clones after transplant. There were GvH clones found in recipient marrow, and some of them appeared first in ileum or blood.

A word on this clone: Its antigen is undetermined.

The TCR sequence derives from a human donor who received an intestinal transplant. The chain couples TRBV19 to TRBJ2-1, with 8 bases that match TRBD2. Sequencing used unstimulated CD8+ T cells sorted from spleen or lymph node cells, obtained before intestinal transplant. The DNA of the CDR3 is TGTGCCAGTAGTATAGAGGGTCCGGCGGGGGGACCCTTGGATGAGCAGTTCTTC. Amino acids: CASSIEGPAGGPLDEQFF.